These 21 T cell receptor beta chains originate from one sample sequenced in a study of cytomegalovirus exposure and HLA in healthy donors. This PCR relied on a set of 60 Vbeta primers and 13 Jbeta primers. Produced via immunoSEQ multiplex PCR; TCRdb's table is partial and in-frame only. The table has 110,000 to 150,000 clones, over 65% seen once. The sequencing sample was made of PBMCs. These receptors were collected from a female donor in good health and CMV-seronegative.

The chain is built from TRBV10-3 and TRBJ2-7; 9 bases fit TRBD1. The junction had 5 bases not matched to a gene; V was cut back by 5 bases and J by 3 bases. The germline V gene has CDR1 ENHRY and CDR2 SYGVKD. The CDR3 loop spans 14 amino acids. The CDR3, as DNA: TGTGCCATCAGTTCCGGGACAGGGATCTACGAGCAGTACTTC. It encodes CAISSGTGIYEQYF.

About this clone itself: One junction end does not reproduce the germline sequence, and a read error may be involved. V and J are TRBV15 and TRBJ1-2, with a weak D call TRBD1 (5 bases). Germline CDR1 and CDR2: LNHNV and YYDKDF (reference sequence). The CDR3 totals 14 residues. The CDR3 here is CATSRGGEDYGYPF. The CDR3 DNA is TGTGCCACCAGCAGAGGAGGGGAGGACTATGGCTACCCCTTC. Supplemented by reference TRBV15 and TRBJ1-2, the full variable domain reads DAMVIQNPRYQVTQFGKPVTLSCSQTLNHNVMYWYQQKSSQAPKLLFHYYDKDFNNEADTPDNFQSRRPNTSFCFLDIRSPGLGDTAMYLCATSRGGEDYGYPFGSGTRLTVV.

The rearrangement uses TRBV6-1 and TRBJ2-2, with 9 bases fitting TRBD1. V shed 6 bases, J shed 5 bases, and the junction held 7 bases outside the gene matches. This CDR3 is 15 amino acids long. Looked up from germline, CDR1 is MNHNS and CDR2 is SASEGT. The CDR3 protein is CASSPGQGRTGELFF. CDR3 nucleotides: TGTGCCAGCAGCCCCGGACAGGGGCGGACCGGGGAGCTGTTTTTT.

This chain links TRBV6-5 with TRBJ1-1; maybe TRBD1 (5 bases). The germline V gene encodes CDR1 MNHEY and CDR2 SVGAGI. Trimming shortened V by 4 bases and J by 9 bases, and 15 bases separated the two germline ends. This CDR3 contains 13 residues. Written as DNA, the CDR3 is TGTGCCAGCAGTTCTGCAGGGAAGGCTCAAGCTTTCTTT. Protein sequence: CASSSAGKAQAFF.

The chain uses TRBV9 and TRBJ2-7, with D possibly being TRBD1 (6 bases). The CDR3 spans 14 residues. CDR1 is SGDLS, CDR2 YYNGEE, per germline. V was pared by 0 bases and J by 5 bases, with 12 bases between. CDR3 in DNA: TGTGCCAGCAGCGTAGATACAGGGAGAAACGAGCAGTACTTC. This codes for CASSVDTGRNEQYF.

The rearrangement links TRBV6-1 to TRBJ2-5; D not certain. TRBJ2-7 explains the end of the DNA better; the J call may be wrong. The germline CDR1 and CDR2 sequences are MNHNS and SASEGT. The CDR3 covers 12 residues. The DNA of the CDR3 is TGTGCCACGGGCAGGCCCGACTACGAGCAGTACTTC. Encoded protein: CATGRPDYEQYF.

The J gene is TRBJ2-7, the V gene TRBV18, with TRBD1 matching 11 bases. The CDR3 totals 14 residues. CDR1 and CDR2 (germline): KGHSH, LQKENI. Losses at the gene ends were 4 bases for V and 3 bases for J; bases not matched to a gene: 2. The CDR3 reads CASSRTGGIYEQYF. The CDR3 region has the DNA TGTGCCAGCTCACGGACAGGGGGCATCTACGAGCAGTACTTC.

The CDR3 nucleotides are TGCGCCAGCAGCCAACGGACTAGCGGGACCGATGAGCAGTTCTTC. The encoded protein is CASSQRTSGTDEQFF. V usage is TRBV4-1 and J usage is TRBJ2-1; 12 bases match TRBD2. Germline V gene lookup returns CDR1 MGHRA and CDR2 YSYEKL. The length of the CDR3 is 15 residues. Trimming cost V 2 bases and J 8 bases; bases outside gene matches: 4.

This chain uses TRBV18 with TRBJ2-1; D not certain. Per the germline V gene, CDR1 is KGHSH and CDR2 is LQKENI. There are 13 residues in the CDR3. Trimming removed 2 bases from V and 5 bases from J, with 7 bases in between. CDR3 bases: TGTGCCAGCTCACCAACGAGGCACAATGAGCAGTTCTTC. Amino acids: CASSPTRHNEQFF. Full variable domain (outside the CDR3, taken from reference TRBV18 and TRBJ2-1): NAGVMQNPRHLVRRRGQEARLRCSPMKGHSHVYWYRQLPEEGLKFMVYLQKENIIDESGMPKERFSAEFPKEGPSILRIQQVVRGDSAAYFCASSPTRHNEQFFGPGTRLTVL.

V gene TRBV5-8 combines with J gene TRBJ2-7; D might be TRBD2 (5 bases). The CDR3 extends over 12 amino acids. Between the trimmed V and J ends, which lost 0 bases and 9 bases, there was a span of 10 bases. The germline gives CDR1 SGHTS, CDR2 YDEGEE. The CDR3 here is CASSLVEAGQYF. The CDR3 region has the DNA TGTGCCAGCAGCTTGGTGGAGGCAGGGCAGTACTTC.

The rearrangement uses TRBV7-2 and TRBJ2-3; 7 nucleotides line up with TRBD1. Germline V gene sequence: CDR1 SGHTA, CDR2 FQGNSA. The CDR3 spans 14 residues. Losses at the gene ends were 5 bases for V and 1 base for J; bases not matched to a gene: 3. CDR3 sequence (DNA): TGTGCCAGCAGCCTAGACAGGGGCACAGATACGCAGTATTTT. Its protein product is CASSLDRGTDTQYF.

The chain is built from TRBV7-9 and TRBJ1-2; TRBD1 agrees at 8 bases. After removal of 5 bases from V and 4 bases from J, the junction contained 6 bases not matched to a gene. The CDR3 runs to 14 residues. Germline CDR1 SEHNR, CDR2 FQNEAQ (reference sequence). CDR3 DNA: TGTGCCAGCAGCCTGGACAGGGTTCCCTATGGCTACACCTTC. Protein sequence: CASSLDRVPYGYTF.

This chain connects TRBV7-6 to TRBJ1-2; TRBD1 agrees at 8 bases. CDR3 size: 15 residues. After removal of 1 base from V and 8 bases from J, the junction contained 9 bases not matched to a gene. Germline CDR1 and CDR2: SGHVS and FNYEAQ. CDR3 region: CASSLDAGGNKGYTF. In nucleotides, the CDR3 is TGTGCCAGCAGCTTAGACGCAGGGGGCAATAAGGGCTACACCTTC.

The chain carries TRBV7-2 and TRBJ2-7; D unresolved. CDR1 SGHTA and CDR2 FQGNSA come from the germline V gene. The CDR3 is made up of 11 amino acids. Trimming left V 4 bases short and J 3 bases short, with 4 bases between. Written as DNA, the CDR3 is TGTGCCAGCAGCTCCCGCTACGAGCAGTACTTC. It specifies CASSSRYEQYF.

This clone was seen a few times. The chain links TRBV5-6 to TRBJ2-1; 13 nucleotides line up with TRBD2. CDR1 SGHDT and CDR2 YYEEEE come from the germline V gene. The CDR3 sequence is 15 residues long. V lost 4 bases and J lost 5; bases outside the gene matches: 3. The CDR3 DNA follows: TGTGCCAGCAGCAAGGGACTAGCGGGAAACAATGAGCAGTTCTTC. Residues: CASSKGLAGNNEQFF.

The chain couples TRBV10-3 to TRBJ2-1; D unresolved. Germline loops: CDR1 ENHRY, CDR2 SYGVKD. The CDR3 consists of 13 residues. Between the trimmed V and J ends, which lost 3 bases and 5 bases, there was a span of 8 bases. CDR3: CAISELLDNEQFF. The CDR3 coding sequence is TGTGCCATCAGTGAACTGCTGGACAATGAGCAGTTCTTC.

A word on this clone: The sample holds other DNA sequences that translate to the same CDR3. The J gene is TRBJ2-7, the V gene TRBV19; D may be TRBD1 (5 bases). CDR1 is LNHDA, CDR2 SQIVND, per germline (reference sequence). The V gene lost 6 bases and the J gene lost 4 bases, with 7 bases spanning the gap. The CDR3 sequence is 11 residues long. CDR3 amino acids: CASSDSYEQYF. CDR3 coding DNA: TGTGCCAGTAGCGACAGTTACGAGCAGTACTTC.

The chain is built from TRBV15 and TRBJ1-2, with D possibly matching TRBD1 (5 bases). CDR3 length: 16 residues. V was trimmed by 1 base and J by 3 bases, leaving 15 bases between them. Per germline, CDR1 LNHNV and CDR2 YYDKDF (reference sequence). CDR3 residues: CATSRAGTHYDYGYTF. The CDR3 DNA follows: TGTGCCACCAGCAGAGCGGGGACTCATTATGACTATGGCTACACCTTC.

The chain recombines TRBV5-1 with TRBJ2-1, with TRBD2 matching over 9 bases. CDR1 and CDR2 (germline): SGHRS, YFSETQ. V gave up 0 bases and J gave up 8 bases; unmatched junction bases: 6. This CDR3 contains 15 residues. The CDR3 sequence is CASSLGSGSGDEQFF. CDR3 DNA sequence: TGCGCCAGCAGCTTGGGTAGCGGGAGCGGGGATGAGCAGTTCTTC.

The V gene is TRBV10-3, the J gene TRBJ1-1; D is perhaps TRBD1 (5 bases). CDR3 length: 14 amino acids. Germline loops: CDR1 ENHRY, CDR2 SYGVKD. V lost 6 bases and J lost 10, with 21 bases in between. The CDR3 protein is CAISAEPQDIRAFF. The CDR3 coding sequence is TGTGCCATCAGCGCCGAACCACAGGACATACGAGCTTTCTTT.

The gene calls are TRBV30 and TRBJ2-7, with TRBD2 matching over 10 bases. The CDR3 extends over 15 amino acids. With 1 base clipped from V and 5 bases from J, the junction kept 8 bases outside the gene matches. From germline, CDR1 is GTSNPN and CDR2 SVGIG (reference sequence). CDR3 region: CAWSGGTSGTHEQYF. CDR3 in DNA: TGTGCCTGGAGTGGGGGAACTAGCGGGACTCACGAGCAGTACTTC.